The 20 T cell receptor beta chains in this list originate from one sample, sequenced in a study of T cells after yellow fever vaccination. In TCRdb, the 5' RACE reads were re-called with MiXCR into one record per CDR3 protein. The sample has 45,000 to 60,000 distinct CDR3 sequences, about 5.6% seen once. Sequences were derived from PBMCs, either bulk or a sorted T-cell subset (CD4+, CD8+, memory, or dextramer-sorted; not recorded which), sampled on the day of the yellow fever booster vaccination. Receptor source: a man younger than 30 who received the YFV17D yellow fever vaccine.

The DNA of the CDR3 is TGTGCCAGCAGCTCGATATATATCAATAGCACAGATACGCAGTATTTT. The encoded protein is CASSSIYINSTDTQYF. The gene calls are TRBV7-9 and TRBJ2-3; unclear D gene. Germline-derived CDR1 and CDR2 are SEHNR and FQNEAQ (reference sequence). The V end lost 4 bases, the J end lost 0 bases, and 14 bases lay between the germline ends. The CDR3 totals 16 residues. The full variable domain, with the rest looked up from reference TRBV7-9 and TRBJ2-3, is DTGVSQNPRHKITKRGQNVTFRCDPISEHNRLYWYRQTLGQGPEFLTYFQNEAQLEKSRLLSDRFSAERPKGSFSTLEIQRTEQGDSAMYLCASSSIYINSTDTQYFGPGTRLTVL.

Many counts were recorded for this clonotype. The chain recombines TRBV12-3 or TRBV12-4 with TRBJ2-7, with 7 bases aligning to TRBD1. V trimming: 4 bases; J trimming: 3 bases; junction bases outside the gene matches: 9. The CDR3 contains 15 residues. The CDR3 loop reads CASSSLRDSGYEQYF. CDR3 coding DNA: TGTGCCAGCAGTTCCCTTCGGGACAGTGGCTACGAGCAGTACTTC.

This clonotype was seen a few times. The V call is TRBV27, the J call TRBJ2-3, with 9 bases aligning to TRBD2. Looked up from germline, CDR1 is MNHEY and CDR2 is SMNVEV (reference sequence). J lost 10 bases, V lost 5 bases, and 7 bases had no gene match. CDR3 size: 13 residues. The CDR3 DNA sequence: TGTGCCAGCAGTCCCTCGGAGCGGGGGGCGCAGTATTTT. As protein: CASSPSERGAQYF.

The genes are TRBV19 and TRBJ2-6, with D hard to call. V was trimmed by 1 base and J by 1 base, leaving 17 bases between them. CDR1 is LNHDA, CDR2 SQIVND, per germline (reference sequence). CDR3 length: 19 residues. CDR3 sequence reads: CASSIGPVWLSSGANVLTF. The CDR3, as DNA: TGTGCCAGTAGTATAGGTCCAGTCTGGCTATCATCTGGGGCCAACGTCCTGACTTTC.

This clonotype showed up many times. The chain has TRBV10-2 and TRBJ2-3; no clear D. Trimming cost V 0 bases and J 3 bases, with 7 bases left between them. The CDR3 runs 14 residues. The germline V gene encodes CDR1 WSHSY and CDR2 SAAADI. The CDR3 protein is CASSESTSTDTQYF. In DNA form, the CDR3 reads TGCGCCAGCAGTGAGTCGACGAGTACAGATACGCAGTATTTT.

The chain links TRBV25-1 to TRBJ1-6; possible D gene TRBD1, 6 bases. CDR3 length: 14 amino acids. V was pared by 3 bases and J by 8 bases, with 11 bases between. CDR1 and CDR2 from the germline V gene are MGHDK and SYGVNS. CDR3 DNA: TGTGCCAGCAGTGACTACAGGGAGTATTCACCCCTCCACTTT. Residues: CASSDYREYSPLHF.

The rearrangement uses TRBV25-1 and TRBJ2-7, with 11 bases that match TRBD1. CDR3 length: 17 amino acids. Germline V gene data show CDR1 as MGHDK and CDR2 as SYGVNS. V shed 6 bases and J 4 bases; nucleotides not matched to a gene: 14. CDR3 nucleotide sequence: TGTGCCAGCAGCCGGGACAGGGGGAACCTCGTTGGTTACGAGCAGTACTTC. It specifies CASSRDRGNLVGYEQYF.

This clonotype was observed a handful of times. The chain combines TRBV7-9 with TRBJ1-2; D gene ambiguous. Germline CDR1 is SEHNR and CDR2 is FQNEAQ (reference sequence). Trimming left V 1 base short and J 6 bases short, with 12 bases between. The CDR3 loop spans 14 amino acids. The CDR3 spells CASSLDSGQDGYTF. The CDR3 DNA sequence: TGTGCCAGCAGCTTAGATTCGGGTCAGGATGGCTACACCTTC.

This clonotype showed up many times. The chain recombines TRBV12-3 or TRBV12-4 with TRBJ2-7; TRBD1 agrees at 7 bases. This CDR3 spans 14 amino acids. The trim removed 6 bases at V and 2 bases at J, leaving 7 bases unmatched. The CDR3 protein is CASSLGTVTYEQYF. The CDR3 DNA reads TGTGCCAGCAGCCTCGGGACAGTTACCTACGAGCAGTACTTC.

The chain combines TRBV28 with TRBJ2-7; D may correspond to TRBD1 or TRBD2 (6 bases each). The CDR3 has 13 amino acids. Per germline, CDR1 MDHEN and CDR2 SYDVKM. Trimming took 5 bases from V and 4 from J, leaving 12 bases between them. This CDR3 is CASSPVGGYEQYV. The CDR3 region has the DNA TGTGCCAGCAGTCCCGTAGGGGGGTACGAGCAGTACGTC.

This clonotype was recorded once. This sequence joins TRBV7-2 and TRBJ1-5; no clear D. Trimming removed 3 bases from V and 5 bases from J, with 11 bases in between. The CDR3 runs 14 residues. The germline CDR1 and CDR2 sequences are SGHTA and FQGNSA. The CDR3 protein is CASSLHRVDQPQHF. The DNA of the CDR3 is TGTGCCAGCAGCTTGCACCGGGTTGATCAGCCCCAGCATTTT.

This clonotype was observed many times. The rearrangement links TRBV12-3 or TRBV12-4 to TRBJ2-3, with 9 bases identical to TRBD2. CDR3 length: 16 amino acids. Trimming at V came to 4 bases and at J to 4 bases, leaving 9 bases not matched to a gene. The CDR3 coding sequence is TGTGCCAGCAGTTCCCCAGGGCGGGGGGGCGCAGATACGCAGTATTTT. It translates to CASSSPGRGGADTQYF.

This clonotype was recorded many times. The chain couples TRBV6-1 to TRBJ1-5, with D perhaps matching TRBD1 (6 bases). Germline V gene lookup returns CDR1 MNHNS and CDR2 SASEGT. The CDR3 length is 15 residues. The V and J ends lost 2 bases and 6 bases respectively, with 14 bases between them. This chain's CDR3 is CASSEYEGGGQPQHF. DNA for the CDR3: TGTGCCAGCAGTGAATACGAAGGGGGGGGTCAGCCCCAGCATTTT.

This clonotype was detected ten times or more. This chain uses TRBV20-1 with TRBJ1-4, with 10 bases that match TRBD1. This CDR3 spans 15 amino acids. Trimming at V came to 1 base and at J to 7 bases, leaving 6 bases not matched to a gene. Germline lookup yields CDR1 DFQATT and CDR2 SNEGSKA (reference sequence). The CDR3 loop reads CSARGPRDRGEKLFF. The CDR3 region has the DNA TGCAGTGCTAGAGGCCCCCGGGACAGGGGTGAAAAACTGTTTTTT.

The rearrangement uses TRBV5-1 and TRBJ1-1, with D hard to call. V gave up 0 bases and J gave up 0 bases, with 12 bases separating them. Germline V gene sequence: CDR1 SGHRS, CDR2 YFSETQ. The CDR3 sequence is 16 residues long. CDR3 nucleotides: TGCGCCAGCAGCTTGGGCGGGCGGGTCATGAACACTGAAGCTTTCTTT. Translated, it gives CASSLGGRVMNTEAFF.

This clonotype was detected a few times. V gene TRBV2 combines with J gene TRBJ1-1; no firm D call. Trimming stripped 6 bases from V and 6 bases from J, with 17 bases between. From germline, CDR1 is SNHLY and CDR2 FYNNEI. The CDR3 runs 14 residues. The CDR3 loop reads CASRPSLIYPEAFF. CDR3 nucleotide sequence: TGTGCCAGCAGGCCTTCTCTAATTTATCCTGAAGCTTTCTTT.

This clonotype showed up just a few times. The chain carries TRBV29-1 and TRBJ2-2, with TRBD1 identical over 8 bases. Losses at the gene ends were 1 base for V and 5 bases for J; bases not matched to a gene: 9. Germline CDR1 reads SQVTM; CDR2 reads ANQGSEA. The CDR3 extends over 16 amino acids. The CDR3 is CSVEGSAGGRTGELFF. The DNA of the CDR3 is TGCAGCGTTGAAGGGTCGGCAGGGGGCAGGACCGGGGAGCTGTTTTTT.

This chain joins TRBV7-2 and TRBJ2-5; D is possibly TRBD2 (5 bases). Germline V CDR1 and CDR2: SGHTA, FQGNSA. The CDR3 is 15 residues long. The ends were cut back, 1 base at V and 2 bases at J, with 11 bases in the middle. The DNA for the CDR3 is TGTGCCAGCAGCTTAGTTTCCCAGCGGCAAGAGACCCAGTACTTC. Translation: CASSLVSQRQETQYF.

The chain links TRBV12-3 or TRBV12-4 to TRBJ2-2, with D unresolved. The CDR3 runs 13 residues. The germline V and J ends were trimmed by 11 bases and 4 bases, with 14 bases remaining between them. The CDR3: CAVRIYGTGELFF. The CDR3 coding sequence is TGTGCCGTGAGGATTTATGGCACCGGGGAGCTGTTTTTT.

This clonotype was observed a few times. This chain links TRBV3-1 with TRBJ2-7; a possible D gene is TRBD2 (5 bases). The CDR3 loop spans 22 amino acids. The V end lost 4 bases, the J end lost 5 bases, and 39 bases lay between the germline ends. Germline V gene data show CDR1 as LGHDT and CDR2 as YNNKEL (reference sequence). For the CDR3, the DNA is TGTGCCAGCAGCCCCACCCTCGGTGACTACTTTACGTCCTTCTCTCTTTCGGACGAGCAGTACTTC. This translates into CASSPTLGDYFTSFSLSDEQYF.